Here is one T cell receptor beta chain with its context. What it binds is unknown. CDR3 size: 13 residues. This record belongs to a study of T cell responses to AZD1222 COVID-19 vaccine. General study points: The sample set comprised mostly white British donors with more females, and clonal diversity was possibly underestimated. Repertoires were obtained solely post-peak T cell response. Regions 160-218 and 743-854 held dominance among vaccine-associated CD4 TCRs, which spanned spike. Breadth and depth of Spike-specific TCRs rose after two AZD1222 doses.

The repertoire was sequenced with immunoSEQ multiplex PCR; TCRdb's copy has only in-frame clones and lacks some. The repertoire includes approximately 260,000 clones, 85% to 95% of them detected once, and around 0.58% sits in the top ten. This TCR came from an adult in good health. The chain links TRBV21-1 to TRBJ1-5. TRBV21-1 is marked as a pseudogene. The material was peripheral blood, obtained on day 0 of AZD1222 vaccination. CDR3 loop: CASSGKGNQPQHF. CDR3 in DNA: TGTGCCAGCAGCGGGAAAGGCAATCAGCCCCAGCATTTT.